The present TCR beta chain was sequenced within a study of blood T cell repertoires in COVID-19. Sequencing used immunoSEQ multiplex PCR; TCRdb keeps in-frame clones, though not all of them. The data hold more than 200,000 clones, with around 83% observed a single time. Material: peripheral blood. The sequence was obtained from a woman of 80 years or more with COVID-19, enrolled during active disease.

The CDR3 is CASSAKPQGQGKGYGYTF. In DNA form, the CDR3 reads TGTGCCAGCAGCGCAAAGCCCCAGGGACAGGGTAAAGGTTATGGCTACACCTTC. The rearrangement links TRBV9 to TRBJ1-2; 9 positions agree with TRBD1. The CDR3 sequence is 18 residues long. Germline V gene data show CDR1 as SGDLS and CDR2 as YYNGEE. Trimming took 3 bases from V and 5 from J; bases not matched to a gene: 17.